The present TCR beta chain was sequenced within a study of cytomegalovirus exposure and HLA in healthy donors. V was clipped by 4 bases and J by 2 bases; unmatched bases: 6. The CDR3 length is 16 residues. The germline V gene has CDR1 SGHRS and CDR2 YFSETQ. Points on this clone: Its antigen is unknown.

The study, taken as a whole, reports: A later analysis showed TCR association rates differing by HLA locus, peaking at DRB1 and lowest at HLA-C. Previously analyzed data showed that most TCR beta V segments were productive at a frequency of about 90% or about 30%.

PCR was performed using 60 Vbeta and 13 Jbeta primers. The assay was immunoSEQ multiplex PCR, and TCRdb's table has in-frame clones only and misses some. Of approximately 100,000 clones in the sample, roughly four fifths were seen once. The sample taken for sequencing was PBMCs. The receptor was isolated from a man between 50 and 59 years old in good health and CMV-seronegative. The chain links TRBV5-1 to TRBJ2-2, with TRBD2 matching 9 bases. This CDR3 is CASSHGLAKNTGELFF. In DNA form, the CDR3 reads TGCGCCAGCAGCCACGGACTAGCGAAAAACACCGGGGAGCTGTTTTTT.